This T cell receptor beta chain emerged from a study of cytomegalovirus exposure and HLA in healthy donors. The PCR was carried out with 60 Vbeta primers and 13 Jbeta primers. Libraries were prepared by immunoSEQ multiplex PCR; TCRdb keeps only in-frame clonotypes and omits some of them. The sample lists some 150,000 clones; roughly 80% were seen once. The donors (healthy individuals) were bone marrow donors. V lost 2 bases and J 1 base, leaving 11 bases between the germline ends. The CDR3 has 15 residues. Germline V gene sequence: CDR1 SEHNR, CDR2 FQNEAQ (reference sequence). The specimen was PBMCs. The TCR comes from a woman aged 40 to 49 in good health and CMV-seropositive. This chain links TRBV7-9 with TRBJ1-2; D unresolved. In DNA, the CDR3 is TGTGCCAGCAGCTTAACACAGAGCTTTAACTATGGCTACACCTTC. This gives the protein CASSLTQSFNYGYTF.